This T cell receptor beta chain was recorded in a study of T cell responses to AZD1222 COVID-19 vaccine. General study findings and limits: White British donors predominated, females outnumbered males, and clonal diversity was possibly underestimated. Spike-specific TCR repertoires showed rising breadth and depth after two AZD1222 doses.

Sequencing was performed with immunoSEQ multiplex PCR; in TCRdb, only in-frame clones are kept and a portion is missing. This table holds 66,000 or so clones, roughly 84% found once. A word on this clone: As yet, its antigen is unknown.

Germline CDR1 and CDR2: SGHTA and FQGTGA. This CDR3 contains 13 residues. V lost 2 bases and J 2 bases, leaving 4 bases between the germline ends. The sample here was peripheral blood, taken on day 0 of AZD1222 vaccination. The sequence was collected from an adult in good health. The chain is built from TRBV7-3 and TRBJ1-3, with D hard to call. The CDR3 DNA sequence: TGTGCCAGCAGCTTAGGGCCTGGAAACACCATATATTTT. This translates into CASSLGPGNTIYF.